This T cell receptor beta chain appears in the sequencing data of a study of T cells in Graves' hyperthyroidism and ophthalmopathy. Study in general: Staff took peripheral blood when the initial diagnosis was made, before any treatment began. The study, taken as a whole, reports: Most thyroid-expanded clonotypes above 0.001 were also found in blood. Separation of ophthalmopathy from stable hyperthyroidism was achieved by a 13 V-J model.

CDR1 is KGHDR, CDR2 SFDVKD, per germline. The CDR3 totals 16 residues. V shed 4 bases, J shed 6 bases, and the junction held 7 bases outside the gene matches. This clonotype was detected many times. The antigen is unknown. TCR beta CDR3 region amplification was performed from RNA transcripts. The TCR CDR3 first-round RT-PCR relied on the HTBI primer set. MiXCR, applied by TCRdb to the multiplex PCR reads, yields one record per CDR3 protein. The repertoire holds fewer than 350,000 distinct CDR3 sequences, with 15% to 20% as singletons. Ophthalmopathy cases met thresholds of Clinical Activity Score at least 3, NOSPECS grade at least 4 and duration under 3 months.

The chain employs TRBV24-1 and TRBJ2-2, with 10 bases that match TRBD2. This receptor was taken from a woman between 35 and 50 years old with Graves' ophthalmopathy. Sequenced: blood. This chain's CDR3 is CATSERTSGKAGELFF. The DNA for the CDR3 is TGTGCCACCAGTGAGAGGACTAGCGGCAAAGCCGGGGAGCTGTTTTTT.